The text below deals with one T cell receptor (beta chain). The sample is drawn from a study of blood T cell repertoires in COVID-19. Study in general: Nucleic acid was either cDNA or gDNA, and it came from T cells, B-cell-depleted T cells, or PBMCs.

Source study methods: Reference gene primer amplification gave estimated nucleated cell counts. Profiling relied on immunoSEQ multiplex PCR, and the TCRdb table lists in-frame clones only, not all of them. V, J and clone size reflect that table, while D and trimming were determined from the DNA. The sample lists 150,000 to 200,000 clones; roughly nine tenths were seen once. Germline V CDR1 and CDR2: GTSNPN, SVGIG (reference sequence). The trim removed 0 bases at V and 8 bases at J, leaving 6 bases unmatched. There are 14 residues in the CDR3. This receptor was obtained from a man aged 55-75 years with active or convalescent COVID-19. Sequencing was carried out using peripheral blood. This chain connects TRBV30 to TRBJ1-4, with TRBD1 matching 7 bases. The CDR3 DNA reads TGTGCCTGGAGTGTACAGGGGAGTGGCGAAAAACTGTTTTTT. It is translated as CAWSVQGSGEKLFF. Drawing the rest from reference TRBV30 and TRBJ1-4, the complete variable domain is SQTIHQWPATLVQPVGSPLSLECTVEGTSNPNLYWYRQAAGRGLQLLFYSVGIGQISSEVPQNLSASRPQDRQFILSSKKLLLSDSGFYLCAWSVQGSGEKLFFGSGTQLSVL.